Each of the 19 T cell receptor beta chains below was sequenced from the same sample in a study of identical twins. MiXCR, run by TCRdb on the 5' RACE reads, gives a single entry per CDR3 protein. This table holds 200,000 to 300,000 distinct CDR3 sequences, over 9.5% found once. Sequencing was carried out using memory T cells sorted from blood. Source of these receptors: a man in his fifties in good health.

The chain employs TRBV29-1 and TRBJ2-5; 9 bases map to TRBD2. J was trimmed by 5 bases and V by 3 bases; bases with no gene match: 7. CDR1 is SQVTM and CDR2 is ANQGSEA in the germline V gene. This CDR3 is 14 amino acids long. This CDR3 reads CSVEWLAGLETQYF. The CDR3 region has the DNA TGCAGCGTTGAGTGGCTAGCGGGATTGGAGACCCAGTACTTC.

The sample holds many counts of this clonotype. The chain's CDR3 is CASTQAPGRGTGELFF. The CDR3 coding sequence is TGCGCCAGCACCCAAGCCCCAGGGCGGGGCACCGGGGAGCTGTTTTTT. The rearrangement joins TRBV5-1 to TRBJ2-2; a weak D match, TRBD2 (6 bases). Trimming pared 6 bases from V and 4 bases from J, leaving 19 bases between. The CDR3 is 16 residues long. The germline CDR1 and CDR2 sequences are SGHRS and YFSETQ.

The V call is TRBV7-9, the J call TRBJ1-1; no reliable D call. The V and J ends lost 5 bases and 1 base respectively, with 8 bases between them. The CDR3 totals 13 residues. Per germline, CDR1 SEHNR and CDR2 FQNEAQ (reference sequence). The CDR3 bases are TGTGCCAGCAGCCCGCAAGAGAACACTGAAGCTTTCTTT. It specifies CASSPQENTEAFF.

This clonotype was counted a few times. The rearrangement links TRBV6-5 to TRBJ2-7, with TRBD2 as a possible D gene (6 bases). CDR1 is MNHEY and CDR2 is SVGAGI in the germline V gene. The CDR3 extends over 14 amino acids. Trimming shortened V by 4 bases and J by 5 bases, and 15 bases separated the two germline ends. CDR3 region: CASSSPWRGHEQYF. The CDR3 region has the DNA TGTGCCAGCAGTTCCCCTTGGCGGGGCCACGAGCAGTACTTC.

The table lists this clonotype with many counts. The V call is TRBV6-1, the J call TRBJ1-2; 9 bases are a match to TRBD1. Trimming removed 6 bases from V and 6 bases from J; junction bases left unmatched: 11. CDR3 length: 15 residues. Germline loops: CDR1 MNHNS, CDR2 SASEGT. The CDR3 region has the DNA TGTGCCAGCAGCTCCGACAGGGGGGCGCATGATGGCTACACCTTC. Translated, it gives CASSSDRGAHDGYTF.

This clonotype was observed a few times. The CDR3 sequence: CASSPFSGGDTGELFF. DNA of the CDR3: TGTGCCAGCTCACCATTTTCGGGAGGCGACACCGGGGAGCTGTTTTTT. The V call is TRBV18, the J call TRBJ2-2, with 7 nucleotides matching TRBD2. Germline CDR1 reads KGHSH; CDR2 reads LQKENI. The CDR3 length is 16 residues. Trimming at V came to 2 bases and at J to 3 bases, leaving 6 bases not matched to a gene.

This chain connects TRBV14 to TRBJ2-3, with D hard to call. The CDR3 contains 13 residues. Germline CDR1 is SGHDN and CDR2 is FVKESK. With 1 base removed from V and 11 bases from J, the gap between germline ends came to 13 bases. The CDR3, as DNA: TGTGCCAGCAGCCAAGCCCCTCCTTTCGGGCAGTATTTT. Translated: CASSQAPPFGQYF.

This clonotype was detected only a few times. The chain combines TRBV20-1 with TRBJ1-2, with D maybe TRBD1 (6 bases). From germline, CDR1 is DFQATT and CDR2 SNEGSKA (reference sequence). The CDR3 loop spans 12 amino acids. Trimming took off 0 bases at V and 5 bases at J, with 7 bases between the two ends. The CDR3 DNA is TGCAGTGCTAGAGAAGGGGGATATGGCTACACCTTC. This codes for CSAREGGYGYTF.

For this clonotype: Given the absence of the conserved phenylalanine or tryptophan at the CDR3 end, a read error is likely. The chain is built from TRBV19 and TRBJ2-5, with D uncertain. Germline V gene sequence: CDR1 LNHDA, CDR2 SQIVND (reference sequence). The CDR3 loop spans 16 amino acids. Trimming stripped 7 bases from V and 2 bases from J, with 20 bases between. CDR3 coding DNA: TGTGCCAGTAATATCTGGGGTCGACAAATTCAAGAGACCCAGTACCTC. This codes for CASNIWGRQIQETQYL.

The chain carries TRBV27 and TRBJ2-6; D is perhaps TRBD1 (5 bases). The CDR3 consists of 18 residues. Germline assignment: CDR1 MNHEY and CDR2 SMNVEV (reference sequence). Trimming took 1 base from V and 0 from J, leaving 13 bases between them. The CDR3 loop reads CASSLFSRAGSGANVLTF. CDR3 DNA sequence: TGTGCCAGCAGTTTATTTTCCAGGGCCGGCTCTGGGGCCAACGTCCTGACTTTC.

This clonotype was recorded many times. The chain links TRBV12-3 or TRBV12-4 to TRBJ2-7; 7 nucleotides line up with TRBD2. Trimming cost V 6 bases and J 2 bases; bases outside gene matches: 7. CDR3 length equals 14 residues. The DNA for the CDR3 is TGTGCCAGCAGCTCACCGGGAGGAACCTACGAGCAGTACTTC. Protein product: CASSSPGGTYEQYF.

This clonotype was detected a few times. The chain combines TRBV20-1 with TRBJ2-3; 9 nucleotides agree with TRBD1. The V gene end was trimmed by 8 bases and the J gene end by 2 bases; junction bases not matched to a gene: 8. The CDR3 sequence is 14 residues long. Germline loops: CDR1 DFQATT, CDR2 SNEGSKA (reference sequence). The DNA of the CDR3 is TGCAGTACTGTTTGGACAGGGGACACAGATACGCAGTATTTT. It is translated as CSTVWTGDTDTQYF.

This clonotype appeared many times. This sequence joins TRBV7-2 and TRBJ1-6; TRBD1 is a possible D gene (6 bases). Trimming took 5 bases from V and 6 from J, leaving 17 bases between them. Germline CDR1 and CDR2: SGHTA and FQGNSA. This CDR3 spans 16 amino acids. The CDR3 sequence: CASSPGQRLLNSPLHF. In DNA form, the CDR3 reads TGTGCCAGCAGCCCCGGACAGCGCCTTCTTAATTCACCCCTCCACTTT.

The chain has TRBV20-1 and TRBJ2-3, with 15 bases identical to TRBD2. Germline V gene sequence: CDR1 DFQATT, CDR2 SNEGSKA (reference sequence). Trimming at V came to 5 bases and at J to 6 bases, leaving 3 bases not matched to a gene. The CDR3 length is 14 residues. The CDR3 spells CSAVGTSGRDTQYF. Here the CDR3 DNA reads TGCAGTGCTGTCGGGACTAGCGGGAGGGATACGCAGTATTTT.

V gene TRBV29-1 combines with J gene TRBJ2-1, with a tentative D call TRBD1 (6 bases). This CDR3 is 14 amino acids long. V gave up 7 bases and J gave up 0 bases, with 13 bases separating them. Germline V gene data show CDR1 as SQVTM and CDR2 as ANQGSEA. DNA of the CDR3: TGCAGCGCGATAACAGGGAGCTCCTACAATGAGCAGTTCTTC. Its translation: CSAITGSSYNEQFF.

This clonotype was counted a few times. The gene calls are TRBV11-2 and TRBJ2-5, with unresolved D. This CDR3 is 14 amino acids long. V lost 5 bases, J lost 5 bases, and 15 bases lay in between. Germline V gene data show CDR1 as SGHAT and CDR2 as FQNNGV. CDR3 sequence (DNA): TGTGCCAGCAGCCCCCAGGCACCCGGGGAGACCCAGTACTTC. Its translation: CASSPQAPGETQYF.

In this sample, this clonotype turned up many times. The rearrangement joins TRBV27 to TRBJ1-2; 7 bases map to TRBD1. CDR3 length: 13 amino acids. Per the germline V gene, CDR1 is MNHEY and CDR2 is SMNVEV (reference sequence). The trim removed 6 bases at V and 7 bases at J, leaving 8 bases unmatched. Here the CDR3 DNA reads TGTGCCAGCAGCATGACAGGGTGGGGTGGCTACACCTTC. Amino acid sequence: CASSMTGWGGYTF.

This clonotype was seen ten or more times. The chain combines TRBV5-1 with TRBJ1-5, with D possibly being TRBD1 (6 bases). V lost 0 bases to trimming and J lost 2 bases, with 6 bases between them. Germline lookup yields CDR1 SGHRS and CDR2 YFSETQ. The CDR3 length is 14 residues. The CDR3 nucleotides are TGCGCCAGCAGCTTGGAGGGGGGCAATCAGCCCCAGCATTTT. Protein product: CASSLEGGNQPQHF. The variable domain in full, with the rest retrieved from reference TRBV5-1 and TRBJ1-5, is KAGVTQTPRYLIKTRGQQVTLSCSPISGHRSVSWYQQTPGQGLQFLFEYFSETQRNKGNFPGRFSGRQFSNSRSEMNVSTLELGDSALYLCASSLEGGNQPQHFGDGTRLSIL.

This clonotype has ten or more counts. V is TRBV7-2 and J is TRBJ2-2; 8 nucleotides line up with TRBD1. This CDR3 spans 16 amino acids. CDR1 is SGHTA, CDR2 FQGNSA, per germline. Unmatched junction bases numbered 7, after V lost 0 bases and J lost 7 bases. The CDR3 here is CASSLATDRVHGELFF. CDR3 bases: TGTGCCAGCAGCTTAGCGACGGACAGGGTCCACGGGGAGCTGTTTTTT. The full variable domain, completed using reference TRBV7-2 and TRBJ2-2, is GAGVSQSPSNKVTEKGKDVELRCDPISGHTALYWYRQSLGQGLEFLIYFQGNSAPDKSGLPSDRFSAERTGGSVSTLTIQRTQQEDSAVYLCASSLATDRVHGELFFGEGSRLTVL.